What follows is one T cell receptor (beta chain) and its context. Its specificity is unknown. Here immunoSEQ multiplex PCR was the method, and the copy in TCRdb shows in-frame clones only, minus some. The table shows around 1.9 million clones, with more than 85% occurring only once. This entry is derived from a study of shared clonotypes between healthy human individuals. The overall study: Used for every donor were three CD4 naive, three CD4 memory, two CD8 naive and one CD8 memory plate.

Selected positively for CCR7 and CD45RO-negative, naive CD8 cells excluded terminally differentiated effector memory CD45RA+ cells. This CDR3 comprises 17 residues. Germline V gene data show CDR1 as LNHNV and CDR2 as YYDKDF (reference sequence). Germline trimming cut 0 bases from V and 1 base from J; bases unmatched to any gene: 8. Broader study findings: Compared with clonotypes that all four donors shared, non-shared clonotypes had lower generation probabilities. Specimens sampled were limited to blood, with tissue repertoires likely differing.

The sequence derives from a man aged 18 to 35 in good health. Some clones in this sample may be carry-over from other donors' samples. The sequencing input was naive CD8+ T cells from PBMCs. The rearrangement uses TRBV15 and TRBJ2-7; 8 nucleotides align to TRBD2. This CDR3 is CATSRDPGREASYEQYF. CDR3 coding DNA: TGTGCCACCAGCAGAGATCCGGGGCGGGAGGCTTCCTACGAGCAGTACTTC.